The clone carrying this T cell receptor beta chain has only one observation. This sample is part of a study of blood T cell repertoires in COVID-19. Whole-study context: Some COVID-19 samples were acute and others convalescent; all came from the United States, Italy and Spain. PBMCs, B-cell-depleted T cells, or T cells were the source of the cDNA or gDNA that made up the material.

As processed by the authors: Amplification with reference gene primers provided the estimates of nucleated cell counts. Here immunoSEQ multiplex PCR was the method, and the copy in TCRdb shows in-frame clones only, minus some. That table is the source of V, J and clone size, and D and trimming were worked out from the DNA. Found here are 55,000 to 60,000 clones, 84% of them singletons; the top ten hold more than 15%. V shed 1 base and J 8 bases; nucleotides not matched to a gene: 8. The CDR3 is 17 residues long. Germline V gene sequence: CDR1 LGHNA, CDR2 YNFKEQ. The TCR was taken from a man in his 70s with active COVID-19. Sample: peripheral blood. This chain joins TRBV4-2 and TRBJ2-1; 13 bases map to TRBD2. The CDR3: CASSQGVTSGRAYEQFF. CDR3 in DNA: TGTGCCAGCAGCCAAGGGGTCACTAGCGGGAGGGCCTATGAGCAGTTCTTC.